The sequence of this T cell receptor (beta chain) was determined in a study of spatial heterogeneity in lung cancer. The V gene's germline CDR1 is MNHNS and CDR2 SASEGT. Trimming shortened V by 5 bases and J by 6 bases, and 14 bases separated the two germline ends. This CDR3 is built from 14 residues. Time point reported: sample taken at primary tumor resection. Samples came from 60 to 75 TRACERx patients with untreated early-stage lung cancer. Each CDR3 protein gets one entry after TCRdb re-called the 5' RACE reads with MiXCR. The table lists about 3,500 distinct CDR3 sequences, 14% to 15% of them singletons, with 23% in the top ten. Within the sample, this clonotype is large. Its antigen is not identified. This beta chain slipped into a library made for alpha chains as a stray read, so its size is not meaningful. Study-level findings and limits: Tumor mutation counts were tracked by expanded intratumoral alpha and beta TCR counts.

This clonotype was obtained from a female donor with early-stage non-small cell lung cancer. The material was lung tumor tissue, obtained at surgery. The chain uses TRBV6-1 and TRBJ2-1, with D possibly called TRBD1 or TRBD2 (5 bases each). CDR3 bases: TGTGCCAGCAGTCGAGAGGGGCCCCCCAATGAGCAGTTCTTC. Protein sequence: CASSREGPPNEQFF.